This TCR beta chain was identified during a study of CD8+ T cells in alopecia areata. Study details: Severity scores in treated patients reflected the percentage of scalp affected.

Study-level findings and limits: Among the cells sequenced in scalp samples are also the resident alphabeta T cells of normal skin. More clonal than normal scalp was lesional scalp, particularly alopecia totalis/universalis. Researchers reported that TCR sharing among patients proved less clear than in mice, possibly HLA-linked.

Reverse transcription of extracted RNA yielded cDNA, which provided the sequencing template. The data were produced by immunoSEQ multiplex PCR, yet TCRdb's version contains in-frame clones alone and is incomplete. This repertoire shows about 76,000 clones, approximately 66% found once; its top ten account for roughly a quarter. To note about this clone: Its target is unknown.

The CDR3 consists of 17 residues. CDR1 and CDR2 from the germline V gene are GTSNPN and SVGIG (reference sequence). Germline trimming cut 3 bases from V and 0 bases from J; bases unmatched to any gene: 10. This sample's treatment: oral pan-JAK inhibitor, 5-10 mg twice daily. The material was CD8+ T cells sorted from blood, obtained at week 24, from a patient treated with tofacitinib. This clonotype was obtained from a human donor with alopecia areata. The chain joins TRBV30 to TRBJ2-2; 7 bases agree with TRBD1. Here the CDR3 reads CAWSEAGTVANTGELFF. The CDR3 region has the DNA TGTGCCTGGAGCGAGGCCGGGACAGTCGCGAACACCGGGGAGCTGTTTTTT. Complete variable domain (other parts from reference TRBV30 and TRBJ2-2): SQTIHQWPATLVQPVGSPLSLECTVEGTSNPNLYWYRQAAGRGLQLLFYSVGIGQISSEVPQNLSASRPQDRQFILSSKKLLLSDSGFYLCAWSEAGTVANTGELFFGEGSRLTVL.